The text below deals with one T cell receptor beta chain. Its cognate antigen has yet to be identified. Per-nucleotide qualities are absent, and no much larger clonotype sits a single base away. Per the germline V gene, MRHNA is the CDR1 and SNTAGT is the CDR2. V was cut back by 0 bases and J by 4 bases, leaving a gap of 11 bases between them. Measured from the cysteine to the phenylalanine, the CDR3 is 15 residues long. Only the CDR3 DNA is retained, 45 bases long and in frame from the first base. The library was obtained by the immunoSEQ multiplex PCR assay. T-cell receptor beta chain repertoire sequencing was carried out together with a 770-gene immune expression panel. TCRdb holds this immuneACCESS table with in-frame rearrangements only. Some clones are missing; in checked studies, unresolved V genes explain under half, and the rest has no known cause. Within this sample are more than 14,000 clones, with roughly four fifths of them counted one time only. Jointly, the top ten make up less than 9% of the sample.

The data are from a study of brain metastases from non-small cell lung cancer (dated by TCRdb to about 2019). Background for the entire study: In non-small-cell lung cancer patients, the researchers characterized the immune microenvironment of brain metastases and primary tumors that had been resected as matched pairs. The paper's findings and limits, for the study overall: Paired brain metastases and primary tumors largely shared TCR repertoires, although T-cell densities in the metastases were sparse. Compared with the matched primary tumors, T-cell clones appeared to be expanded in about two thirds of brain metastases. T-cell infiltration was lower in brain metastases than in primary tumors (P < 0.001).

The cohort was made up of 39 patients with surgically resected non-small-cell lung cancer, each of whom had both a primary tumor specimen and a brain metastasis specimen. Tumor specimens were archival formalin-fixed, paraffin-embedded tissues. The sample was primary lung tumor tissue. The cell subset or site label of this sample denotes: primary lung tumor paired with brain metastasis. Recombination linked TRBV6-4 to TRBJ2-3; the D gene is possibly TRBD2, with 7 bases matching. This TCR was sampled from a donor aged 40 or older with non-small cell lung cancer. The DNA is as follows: TGTGCCAGCAGTGACTCACGGGGGGCTTCAGATACGCAGTATTTT. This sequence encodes CASSDSRGASDTQYF.